What follows are 4 T cell receptor beta chains derived from one specimen sequenced in a study of blood T cell repertoires in COVID-19. Sequenced by immunoSEQ multiplex PCR; TCRdb stores in-frame clones only, minus some. The table includes about 480,000 clones, roughly 88% detected once. The specimen sequenced was PBMCs or T cells enriched from blood (not recorded which). The receptor source for this set is a woman in her 40s who had recovered from COVID-19.

The rearrangement uses TRBV5-1 and TRBJ2-1; 8 bases match TRBD2. Germline CDR1 and CDR2: SGHRS and YFSETQ. There are 15 residues in the CDR3. The trim removed 3 bases at V and 2 bases at J, leaving 4 bases unmatched. The CDR3 sequence: CASSSSGSPYNEQFF. The CDR3 DNA sequence: TGCGCCAGCAGCTCAAGCGGGAGCCCCTACAATGAGCAGTTCTTC.

This CDR3 is CASSLETDTDTQYF. The CDR3 DNA reads as TGTGCCAGCAGTCTCGAGACAGACACAGATACGCAGTATTTT. The V call is TRBV27, the J call TRBJ2-3, with a weak D call TRBD1 (5 bases). V was trimmed by 5 bases and J by 2 bases, leaving 11 bases between them. The V gene's germline CDR1 is MNHEY and CDR2 SMNVEV (reference sequence). The CDR3 contains 14 residues.

The chain links TRBV10-3 to TRBJ2-5, with TRBD1 matching 7 bases. This CDR3 has 15 residues. The V and J ends lost 5 bases and 1 base, in that order; junction bases with no gene match: 7. The V gene's germline CDR1 is ENHRY and CDR2 SYGVKD. The CDR3: CAISQNRGPQETQYF. The DNA of the CDR3 is TGTGCCATCAGTCAGAACAGGGGCCCCCAAGAGACCCAGTACTTC.

The genes are TRBV2 and TRBJ2-1, with D maybe TRBD2 (6 bases). The CDR3 runs 13 residues. Germline V gives CDR1 SNHLY, CDR2 FYNNEI. V shed 5 bases and J shed 5 bases, with 10 bases lying between them. Here the CDR3 DNA reads TGTGCCAGCAGTTTTAGCGGAAACAATGAGCAGTTCTTC. Translating gives CASSFSGNNEQFF.